The clone carrying this T cell receptor (beta chain) was seen just once. Its antigen is unknown. Clones were sequenced by immunoSEQ multiplex PCR, and TCRdb holds only the in-frame ones, with some missing. The table includes about 64,000 clones, 84% detected once. The sample is drawn from a study of OX40 agonist ivuxolimab in advanced cancers. Study-wide points: The study did not work out the antigen specificity of the expanded peripheral T cells.

The V and J ends lost 2 bases and 5 bases respectively, with 6 bases between them. Germline V gives CDR1 SGHTA, CDR2 FQGTGA. CDR3 length equals 13 residues. Sample: CD4+ or CD8+ T cells sorted from blood, taken in a trial of the OX40 agonist ivuxolimab. The source is an adult with an advanced solid tumor such as melanoma, head and neck, liver or kidney cancer. J is TRBJ2-2 and V is TRBV7-3; D gene ambiguous. The CDR3 spells CASSLDRTGELFF. DNA of the CDR3: TGTGCCAGCAGCTTAGATCGGACCGGGGAGCTGTTTTTT. Supplemented by reference TRBV7-3 and TRBJ2-2, the full variable domain reads GAGVSQTPSNKVTEKGKYVELRCDPISGHTALYWYRQSLGQGPEFLIYFQGTGAADDSGLPNDRFFAVRPEGSVSTLKIQRTERGDSAVYLCASSLDRTGELFFGEGSRLTVL.